What follows are 18 T cell receptor beta chains derived from one specimen sequenced in a study of blood T cell repertoires in COVID-19. Sequencing was performed with immunoSEQ multiplex PCR; in TCRdb, only in-frame clones are kept and a portion is missing. The sample records about 320,000 clones, around 85% being singletons. Sequencing was performed on PBMCs or T cells enriched from blood (not recorded which). Receptors were obtained from a woman in her thirties who had been exposed to COVID-19.

The V call is TRBV19, the J call TRBJ2-7; a weak D match, TRBD1 (6 bases). The ends were cut back, 10 bases at V and 2 bases at J, with 15 bases in the middle. This CDR3 is built from 13 residues. The germline CDR1 and CDR2 sequences are LNHDA and SQIVND (reference sequence). The CDR3 loop is CATQPGTTYEQYF. CDR3 in DNA: TGTGCCACCCAACCCGGGACAACCTACGAGCAGTACTTC.

The chain employs TRBV18 and TRBJ1-2, with TRBD1 identical over 12 bases. J was trimmed by 2 bases and V by 5 bases; bases with no gene match: 12. Germline loops: CDR1 KGHSH, CDR2 LQKENI. The CDR3 is 18 amino acids. CDR3: CASSSFSGQGAVNYGYTF. CDR3 bases: TGTGCCAGCTCATCCTTCTCGGGACAGGGGGCGGTAAACTATGGCTACACCTTC.

The V call is TRBV19, the J call TRBJ1-2, with 11 nucleotides matching TRBD1. The CDR3 extends over 14 amino acids. The J segment lost 8 bases and the V segment lost 2 bases, leaving 4 bases of the junction unmatched. Germline CDR1 and CDR2: LNHDA and SQIVND (reference sequence). CDR3 sequence (DNA): TGTGCCAGTAGTATACCGGACAGGGGGCGCGGCTACACCTTC. Amino acid sequence: CASSIPDRGRGYTF.

This clone was observed a single time. The gene calls are TRBV5-6 and TRBJ1-1; D unclear. CDR3 size: 14 residues. Germline V gene lookup returns CDR1 SGHDT and CDR2 YYEEEE. V dropped 1 base and J dropped 0 bases, with 7 bases sitting between them. DNA for the CDR3: TGTGCCAGCAGCTTGACAGAATTGAACACTGAAGCTTTCTTT. Residues: CASSLTELNTEAFF.

A remark on this clone: This same CDR3 is encoded by further DNA sequences in the sample. The V and J genes are TRBV12-3 or TRBV12-4 and TRBJ1-2; 7 nucleotides line up with TRBD1. V was clipped by 5 bases and J by 2 bases; unmatched bases: 2. The CDR3 consists of 13 residues. Written as DNA, the CDR3 is TGTGCCAGCAGTCGACAGGGCAACTATGGCTACACCTTC. It specifies CASSRQGNYGYTF.

V usage is TRBV4-1 and J usage is TRBJ2-1, with 7 nucleotides matching TRBD1. This CDR3 is built from 15 residues. The germline V gene has CDR1 MGHRA and CDR2 YSYEKL. V lost 0 bases to trimming and J lost 8 bases; unmatched junction nucleotides: 7. Here the CDR3 reads CASSQEQGNMDEQFF. The CDR3 DNA reads TGCGCCAGCAGCCAAGAACAGGGGAATATGGATGAGCAGTTCTTC.

The chain couples TRBV10-3 to TRBJ1-5; 9 nucleotides match TRBD1. Germline-derived CDR1 and CDR2 are ENHRY and SYGVKD. V dropped 2 bases and J dropped 4; count of bases not matched to a gene: 3. The CDR3 is 15 residues long. The CDR3 coding sequence is TGTGCCATCAGTGAGCGACAGGGGGAAAATCAGCCCCAGCATTTT. Protein product: CAISERQGENQPQHF.

This rearrangement joins TRBV9 to TRBJ2-1, with a weak D call TRBD2 (5 bases). Germline CDR1 and CDR2: SGDLS and YYNGEE. V lost 4 bases and J lost 5, with 13 bases in between. The CDR3 runs 14 residues. The CDR3 DNA sequence: TGTGCCAGCAGCCCAGGCGAGGAGGACAATGAGCAGTTCTTC. Residues: CASSPGEEDNEQFF.

This clone was seen only once. V is TRBV2 and J is TRBJ2-7; 8 positions agree with TRBD2. The CDR3 contains 16 residues. V shed 2 bases and J 2 bases; nucleotides not matched to a gene: 8. The germline V gene encodes CDR1 SNHLY and CDR2 FYNNEI. CDR3 loop: CASSEREGTSPYEQYF. Written as DNA, the CDR3 is TGTGCCAGCAGTGAACGAGAAGGGACTAGTCCCTACGAGCAGTACTTC.

The chain employs TRBV6-5 and TRBJ1-6, with TRBD1 matching over 9 bases. The CDR3 has 14 amino acids. The germline CDR1 and CDR2 sequences are MNHEY and SVGAGI. V trimming: 6 bases; J trimming: 14 bases; junction bases outside the gene matches: 11. CDR3 bases: TGTGCCAGCAGCCTGGGACAGGGTACCTTATCCCTCCACTTT. It codes for CASSLGQGTLSLHF.

The gene calls are TRBV2 and TRBJ1-5, with 8 bases matching TRBD1. V gave up 6 bases and J gave up 5 bases; unmatched junction bases: 6. Germline loops: CDR1 SNHLY, CDR2 FYNNEI. The CDR3 has 14 residues. The CDR3 loop reads CASSETGVHQPQHF. Written as DNA, the CDR3 is TGTGCCAGCAGCGAGACAGGGGTACATCAGCCCCAGCATTTT.

On this clone itself: The junction differs from germline at one of its ends, possibly a read error. V usage is TRBV6-2 or TRBV6-3 and J usage is TRBJ1-1, with D hard to call. Germline CDR1 is MNHEY and CDR2 is SVGEGT. The CDR3 covers 13 residues. CDR3 nucleotide sequence: TGTGCCAGCAGTAACTCACAAAACACTGAAGCTTTCTTT. Translating it yields CASSNSQNTEAFF.

V is TRBV20-1 and J is TRBJ2-6; 8 bases line up with TRBD2. The CDR3 spans 15 residues. J lost 0 bases, V lost 3 bases, and 1 base had no gene match. CDR1 and CDR2 from the germline V gene are DFQATT and SNEGSKA (reference sequence). CDR3 protein: CSASSGDSGANVLTF. The CDR3 DNA is TGCAGTGCTAGTAGCGGGGACTCTGGGGCCAACGTCCTGACTTTC.

This rearrangement joins TRBV6-2 or TRBV6-3 to TRBJ2-1; possibly TRBD1 for D (6 bases). Germline assignment: CDR1 MNHEY and CDR2 SVGEGT. Trimming took 2 bases from V and 9 from J, leaving 14 bases between them. This CDR3 region has 14 residues. This CDR3 is CASSYPPLTGEQFF. DNA of the CDR3: TGTGCCAGCAGTTACCCTCCCTTGACAGGTGAGCAGTTCTTC.

The V gene is TRBV7-9, the J gene TRBJ2-1; TRBD2 matches 10 bases. Trimming took 5 bases from V and 4 from J; bases not matched to a gene: 5. Germline lookup yields CDR1 SEHNR and CDR2 FQNEAQ (reference sequence). The CDR3 covers 15 residues. The CDR3 DNA reads as TGTGCCAGCAGCCTTAGCGGGGGGCAGTACAATGAGCAGTTCTTC. It is translated as CASSLSGGQYNEQFF. The entire variable domain, with the rest obtained from reference TRBV7-9 and TRBJ2-1, is as follows: DTGVSQNPRHKITKRGQNVTFRCDPISEHNRLYWYRQTLGQGPEFLTYFQNEAQLEKSRLLSDRFSAERPKGSFSTLEIQRTEQGDSAMYLCASSLSGGQYNEQFFGPGTRLTVL.

The CDR3 DNA sequence: TGTGCCAGTAGAGCCGCGGGAGGGTCAAACTACGAGCAGTACTTC. Translating gives CASRAAGGSNYEQYF. The V gene is TRBV19, the J gene TRBJ2-7; TRBD2 matches 9 bases. Germline V lookup: CDR1 LNHDA, CDR2 SQIVND (reference sequence). The J segment lost 3 bases and the V segment lost 6 bases, leaving 9 bases of the junction unmatched. This CDR3 region has 15 residues.

This chain uses TRBV6-5 with TRBJ1-1; D is unclear. Trimming left V 0 bases short and J 2 bases short, with 10 bases between. This CDR3 has 15 amino acids. CDR1 is MNHEY, CDR2 SVGAGI, per germline. CDR3 residues: CASSYSIRLNTEAFF. Written as DNA, the CDR3 is TGTGCCAGCAGTTACTCGATTCGCCTAAACACTGAAGCTTTCTTT.

The chain couples TRBV27 to TRBJ1-5; TRBD1 matches 7 bases. V gave up 5 bases and J gave up 1 base; unmatched junction bases: 8. The germline gives CDR1 MNHEY, CDR2 SMNVEV (reference sequence). The CDR3 is 16 residues long. CDR3 region: CASSGQAIGSNQPQHF. The DNA for the CDR3 is TGTGCCAGCAGTGGACAGGCCATAGGGAGCAATCAGCCCCAGCATTTT.